The 19 T cell receptor beta chains presented below share a single source sample, sequenced in a study of cytomegalovirus exposure and HLA in healthy donors (dated by TCRdb to the late 2010s). The library was built by means of the immunoSEQ multiplex PCR assay. A mixture of 60 forward primers for TCR Vbeta segments and 13 reverse primers for TCR Jbeta segments was used in the multiplex PCR. The clones in this table, taken by TCRdb from immuneACCESS, are in-frame only. Not every clone is retained; where verified, under half of the shortfall comes from an unresolved V gene, and the cause of the rest is unknown. Across this sample there are some 180,000 clones, with roughly 74% seen only once. Approximately 14% of the sample belongs to the ten largest clones. Sequenced input: PBMCs. The receptor source for this set is a woman under 40 in good health and CMV-seropositive.

The chain has TRBV28 and TRBJ1-1; D not resolved. Looked up from germline, CDR1 is MDHEN and CDR2 is SYDVKM. The CDR3 has 10 amino acids. Trimming removed 6 bases from V and 9 bases from J, with 8 bases in between. CDR3 loop: CASRALKAFF. The CDR3 nucleotides read TGTGCCAGCAGAGCCTTGAAAGCTTTCTTT.

The genes are TRBV18 and TRBJ1-1; a possible D gene is TRBD1 (6 bases). This CDR3 is 15 amino acids long. Per germline, CDR1 KGHSH and CDR2 LQKENI. Trimming pared 3 bases from V and 0 bases from J, leaving 11 bases between. Here the CDR3 DNA reads TGTGCCAGCTCACCCACCGGGACAATGAACACTGAAGCTTTCTTT. It translates to CASSPTGTMNTEAFF.

The chain is built from TRBV11-3 and TRBJ1-1; tentative D call: TRBD1 (6 bases). V was trimmed by 8 bases and J by 1 base, leaving 11 bases between them. From germline, CDR1 is SGHNT and CDR2 YENEEA. This CDR3 is 13 amino acids long. The CDR3 spells CASRTVQNTEAFF. Written as DNA, the CDR3 is TGTGCCAGCCGGACAGTTCAGAACACTGAAGCTTTCTTT.

The rearrangement joins TRBV7-9 to TRBJ2-5; D unclear. V dropped 0 bases and J dropped 1 base, with 15 bases sitting between them. The CDR3 has 17 residues. The germline gives CDR1 SEHNR, CDR2 FQNEAQ (reference sequence). DNA of the CDR3: TGTGCCAGCAGCTTAGCTGTGTCGAGTGACACCCAAGAGACCCAGTACTTC. Its translation is CASSLAVSSDTQETQYF. The whole variable domain, filled in from reference TRBV7-9 and TRBJ2-5, reads DTGVSQNPRHKITKRGQNVTFRCDPISEHNRLYWYRQTLGQGPEFLTYFQNEAQLEKSRLLSDRFSAERPKGSFSTLEIQRTEQGDSAMYLCASSLAVSSDTQETQYFGPGTRLLVL.

CDR3 nucleotides: TGTGCCAGTAGAATATCAGGACCGGGAGAAGCTTTCTTT. Translating gives CASRISGPGEAFF. The V gene is TRBV19, the J gene TRBJ1-1; D is ambiguous. The V end was cut by 6 bases, the J end by 8 bases, with 16 bases between. Germline V lookup: CDR1 LNHDA, CDR2 SQIVND (reference sequence). There are 13 residues in the CDR3.

The chain employs TRBV7-2 and TRBJ2-3, with TRBD2 matching 10 bases. This CDR3 contains 17 residues. V was pared by 5 bases and J by 4 bases, with 12 bases of the junction left unmatched. Germline CDR1 reads SGHTA; CDR2 reads FQGNSA. The CDR3 region has the DNA TGTGCCAGCAGCCCAGAAAATCTAGCGGGAGTTGCAGATACGCAGTATTTT. This codes for CASSPENLAGVADTQYF.

The genes are TRBV28 and TRBJ1-5, with D possibly TRBD1 on 5 matching bases. Germline-derived CDR1 and CDR2 are MDHEN and SYDVKM. V was pared by 8 bases and J by 6 bases, with 20 bases between. The CDR3 is 15 amino acids. CDR3 sequence: CASAALGGGSQPQHF. The CDR3, as DNA: TGTGCCAGCGCAGCACTCGGGGGAGGGAGTCAGCCCCAGCATTTT.

The V call is TRBV18, the J call TRBJ2-2; D might be TRBD1 (6 bases). CDR1 KGHSH and CDR2 LQKENI come from the germline V gene. The ends were cut back, 3 bases at V and 0 bases at J, with 17 bases in the middle. CDR3 length equals 18 residues. The CDR3 loop is CASSPTSGDGANTGELFF. In DNA form, the CDR3 reads TGTGCCAGCTCACCGACCTCAGGGGATGGGGCGAACACCGGGGAGCTGTTTTTT.

This sequence joins TRBV7-9 and TRBJ1-1; maybe TRBD1 (5 bases). Germline values: CDR1 SEHNR, CDR2 FQNEAQ (reference sequence). There are 14 residues in the CDR3. V was trimmed by 1 base and J by 3 bases, leaving 9 bases between them. This CDR3 is CASSLVAGDTEAFF. CDR3 in DNA: TGTGCCAGCAGCTTAGTTGCGGGGGACACTGAAGCTTTCTTT.

J is TRBJ2-3 and V is TRBV2; D is unresolved. The CDR3 contains 11 residues. The V gene's germline CDR1 is SNHLY and CDR2 FYNNEI. Trimming removed 6 bases from V and 3 bases from J, with 4 bases in between. CDR3: CASSETDTQYF. CDR3 nucleotide sequence: TGTGCCAGCAGCGAGACAGATACGCAGTATTTT.

The genes are TRBV5-4 and TRBJ2-1; D may be TRBD2 (5 bases). Trimming shortened V by 4 bases and J by 5 bases, and 19 bases separated the two germline ends. Germline V gene lookup returns CDR1 SGHNT and CDR2 YYREEE (reference sequence). The CDR3 spans 16 residues. The DNA of the CDR3 is TGTGCCAGCAGCCGTCGCGGGCTAGTAGGAGACAATGAGCAGTTCTTC. This sequence encodes CASSRRGLVGDNEQFF.

The V gene is TRBV6-5, the J gene TRBJ1-2, with D tentatively TRBD1 (6 bases). Trimming removed 0 bases at V and 4 bases at J, with 12 bases between. From germline, CDR1 is MNHEY and CDR2 SVGAGI. The CDR3 runs 15 residues. CDR3: CASSYSRDIIYGYTF. Written as DNA, the CDR3 is TGTGCCAGCAGTTACTCCCGGGACATCATCTATGGCTACACCTTC.

The chain joins TRBV6-5 to TRBJ2-1; 7 bases are shared with TRBD2. The CDR3 consists of 15 residues. Germline V gene lookup returns CDR1 MNHEY and CDR2 SVGAGI. The V and J ends lost 4 bases and 5 bases, in that order; junction bases with no gene match: 8. The CDR3: CASSSWLAAHNEQFF. CDR3 nucleotides: TGTGCCAGCAGTTCTTGGCTAGCGGCGCACAATGAGCAGTTCTTC.

The chain employs TRBV18 and TRBJ1-6; the D is unclear. The V and J ends lost 2 bases and 14 bases respectively, with 16 bases between them. Germline CDR1 is KGHSH and CDR2 is LQKENI. This CDR3 spans 14 amino acids. The DNA of the CDR3 is TGTGCCAGCTCACCAACGACACGGGGATCCACCCTCCACTTT. Its translation is CASSPTTRGSTLHF.

This clone was detected once. The J gene is TRBJ1-2, the V gene TRBV19, with TRBD1 identical over 7 bases. The CDR3 consists of 16 residues. V shed 1 base, J shed 4 bases, and the junction held 9 bases outside the gene matches. Germline lookup yields CDR1 LNHDA and CDR2 SQIVND (reference sequence). CDR3 DNA: TGTGCCAGTAGTATAGTCTTATTCCGGGACAGCTATGGCTACACCTTC. Its protein is CASSIVLFRDSYGYTF.

This rearrangement joins TRBV7-9 to TRBJ1-5; D gene ambiguous. The V end was cut by 5 bases, the J end by 6 bases, with 14 bases between. The germline gives CDR1 SEHNR, CDR2 FQNEAQ (reference sequence). CDR3 size: 14 residues. This CDR3 reads CASSGGGVSQPQHF. The CDR3 DNA reads TGTGCCAGCAGCGGAGGCGGGGTAAGTCAGCCCCAGCATTTT.

This clone occurred once. CDR3 DNA sequence: TGCGCCAGCAGCCAATACTCAGGGAAAGCCGGCGAGCAGTACTTC. It codes for CASSQYSGKAGEQYF. The rearrangement links TRBV10-1 to TRBJ2-7; tentative D call: TRBD1 (5 bases). CDR1 WNHNN and CDR2 SYGVQD come from the germline V gene (reference sequence). V was shortened by 6 bases and J by 6 bases, with 21 bases between the two germline ends. The CDR3 consists of 15 residues.

For this clone: A read error may account for a junction end that differs from germline. The chain uses TRBV6-5 and TRBJ1-3; the D is unclear. The CDR3 length is 15 residues. Per germline, CDR1 MNHEY and CDR2 SVGAGI. CDR3 sequence (DNA): TGTGCCAGCAGTTACTCCAGAGGAACGACGAACACCACATATTTT. It translates to CASSYSRGTTNTTYF.

The J gene is TRBJ2-2, the V gene TRBV13, with 13 bases lining up with TRBD2. Germline assignment: CDR1 PRHDT and CDR2 FYEKMQ (reference sequence). V lost 4 bases and J lost 4; bases outside the gene matches: 3. The CDR3 loop spans 16 amino acids. The CDR3 loop is CASSSGLAGITGELFF. CDR3 DNA sequence: TGTGCCAGCAGCTCGGGACTAGCGGGAATCACCGGGGAGCTGTTTTTT.